A selection of T cell receptor beta chains follows, all from one sample in a study of blood T cells in healthy people across ages. Using its own MiXCR run on the 5' RACE reads, TCRdb lists one record per CDR3 protein. The sample carries 980,000 or so distinct CDR3 sequences, around 48% recorded once. Specimen: blood. The receptors come from a man aged 30 to 39 in good health. CDR3s include the opening cysteine and the closing phenylalanine or tryptophan. D genes are given only for firm matches. Not all rows give a size; the values are once, few, many and, for expanded clones, a class.

D gene	clone size	V gene	J gene	CDR3 protein	CDR3 DNA
TRBD1	few	TRBV5-5	TRBJ1-1	CASSRDRQHGTTEAFF	TGTGCCAGCAGCCGGGACAGACAACATGGTACCACTGAAGCTTTCTTT
-	few	TRBV2	TRBJ1-4	CASSYGTATTNEKLFF	TGTGCCAGCAGTTACGGGACCGCCACAACTAATGAAAAACTGTTTTTT
-	-	TRBV6-5	TRBJ2-7	CASSYGVETTSEQYF	TGTGCCAGCAGTTACGGAGTTGAGACAACCTCCGAGCAGTACTTC
-	-	TRBV12-3/TRBV12-4	TRBJ1-2	CANSLRQYYGYTF	TGTGCCAACAGTTTGCGGCAGTACTATGGCTACACCTTC
TRBD1	-	TRBV18	TRBJ1-6	CASSRMGQNNSPLHF	TGTGCCAGCTCACGTATGGGACAGAATAATTCACCCCTCCACTTT
TRBD1	-	TRBV6-2/TRBV6-3	TRBJ1-1	CASSWRDRGYGNTEAFF	TGTGCCAGCAGTTGGAGGGACAGGGGGTATGGGAACACTGAAGCTTTCTTT
-	-	TRBV12-3/TRBV12-4	TRBJ2-3	CASGATDTQYF	TGTGCCAGCGGCGCGACAGATACGCAGTATTTT
-	few	TRBV4-1	TRBJ1-6	CASSGSSNSPLHF	TGCGCCAGCAGCGGCTCCAGTAATTCACCCCTCCACTTT
-	few	TRBV5-6	TRBJ2-5	CASSLKPETQYF	TGTGCCAGCAGCTTGAAACCAGAGACCCAGTACTTC
-	few	TRBV2	TRBJ2-3	CASSDGGMAFRDTQYF	TGTGCCAGCAGTGACGGGGGCATGGCGTTTCGGGATACGCAGTATTTT
TRBD2	-	TRBV7-9	TRBJ2-1	CASSHLASGGYNEQFF	TGTGCCAGCAGCCACCTAGCCAGCGGGGGGTACAATGAGCAGTTCTTC
-	-	TRBV7-8	TRBJ2-3	CASSLADPGVADTQYF	TGTGCCAGCAGCTTAGCTGATCCCGGGGTAGCAGATACGCAGTATTTT
-	-	TRBV11-1	TRBJ2-5	CASSVGWQEETQYF	TGTGCCAGCAGCGTAGGATGGCAGGAAGAGACCCAGTACTTC
TRBD1	-	TRBV6-5	TRBJ2-7	CASSRTGQVYEQYF	TGTGCCAGCAGTCGGACAGGGCAAGTCTACGAGCAGTACTTC
-	-	TRBV4-3	TRBJ2-7	CTSSQARDGYEQYF	TGCACCAGCAGCCAAGCCAGGGACGGCTACGAGCAGTACTTC
-	few	TRBV10-3	TRBJ1-1	CAINPQGGGTEAFF	TGTGCCATCAATCCACAGGGTGGGGGGACTGAAGCTTTCTTT
TRBD1	-	TRBV12-3/TRBV12-4	TRBJ1-2	CASTPTWDRGSYTF	TGTGCCAGCACTCCTACTTGGGACAGGGGGAGCTACACCTTC
TRBD1	few	TRBV3-1	TRBJ1-1	CASSATGANTEAFF	TGTGCCAGCAGCGCCACAGGGGCTAACACTGAAGCTTTCTTT
-	-	TRBV3-1	TRBJ2-7	CASSQADREAEQYF	TGTGCCAGCAGCCAAGCAGACAGGGAGGCCGAGCAGTACTTC
-	-	TRBV29-1	TRBJ2-7	CSVEDQGMQYF	TGCAGCGTTGAAGATCAGGGCATGCAGTACTTC
TRBD2	few	TRBV4-2	TRBJ2-5	CASSSASGEKTQYF	TGTGCCAGCAGCTCGGCTAGCGGGGAGAAGACCCAGTACTTC
-	few	TRBV29-1	TRBJ2-3	CSVSYSVDTQYF	TGCAGCGTTTCCTATAGCGTAGATACGCAGTATTTT
TRBD1	few	TRBV4-2	TRBJ1-2	CASSQMTGVNGYTF	TGTGCCAGCAGCCAAATGACAGGGGTCAATGGCTACACCTTC
-	-	TRBV29-1	TRBJ2-5	CSLTGAPGGTQYF	TGCAGCCTCACAGGGGCCCCGGGAGGGACCCAGTACTTC
-	-	TRBV18	TRBJ2-7	CASSDYITGYEQYF	TGTGCCAGCTCAGACTACATAACGGGCTACGAGCAGTACTTC
TRBD1	-	TRBV6-5	TRBJ1-4	CASSSAGTVNEKLFF	TGTGCCAGCAGTTCCGCCGGGACAGTTAATGAAAAACTGTTTTTT
TRBD2	-	TRBV12-3/TRBV12-4	TRBJ2-7	CASSASGGYLNEQYF	TGTGCCAGCAGTGCCTCGGGGGGATACCTGAACGAGCAGTACTTC
-	once	TRBV27	TRBJ2-1	CASSYNRAGNNEQFF	TGTGCCAGCAGTTATAACAGGGCCGGGAACAATGAGCAGTTCTTC
-	-	TRBV5-1	TRBJ2-3	CASSAELGVQYF	TGCGCCAGCAGCGCGGAGCTGGGGGTGCAGTATTTT
TRBD2	-	TRBV4-1	TRBJ2-5	CASSQGGLVQETQYF	TGCGCCAGCAGCCAAGGAGGACTAGTTCAAGAGACCCAGTACTTC
-	-	TRBV4-3	TRBJ2-6	CASSPAWGGLVGANVLTF	TGCGCCAGCAGCCCCGCATGGGGTGGTCTGGTCGGGGCCAACGTCCTGACTTTC
-	-	TRBV14	TRBJ2-1	CASSFRQSYNEQFF	TGTGCCAGCAGCTTCCGACAGAGCTACAATGAGCAGTTCTTC
-	-	TRBV10-3	TRBJ1-5	CATTRDINQPQHF	TGTGCCACTACCAGGGACATCAATCAGCCCCAGCATTTT
-	-	TRBV7-2	TRBJ2-1	CASGGLRRNEQFF	TGTGCCAGCGGGGGACTCAGAAGGAATGAGCAGTTCTTC
TRBD1	-	TRBV13	TRBJ2-5	CASSSRTGGIMETQYF	TGTGCCAGCAGCTCTCGGACAGGGGGCATTATGGAGACCCAGTACTTC
-	-	TRBV27	TRBJ2-1	CASSPAGGIGDEQFF	TGTGCCAGCAGTCCCGCTGGGGGGATAGGCGATGAGCAGTTCTTC
TRBD1	-	TRBV5-1	TRBJ1-5	CASSLEGGSPPQHF	TGCGCCAGCAGCTTGGAAGGGGGCAGTCCGCCCCAGCATTTT
-	-	TRBV3-1	TRBJ1-5	CASSQDGGNNQPQHF	TGTGCCAGCAGCCAAGACGGGGGGAACAATCAGCCCCAGCATTTT